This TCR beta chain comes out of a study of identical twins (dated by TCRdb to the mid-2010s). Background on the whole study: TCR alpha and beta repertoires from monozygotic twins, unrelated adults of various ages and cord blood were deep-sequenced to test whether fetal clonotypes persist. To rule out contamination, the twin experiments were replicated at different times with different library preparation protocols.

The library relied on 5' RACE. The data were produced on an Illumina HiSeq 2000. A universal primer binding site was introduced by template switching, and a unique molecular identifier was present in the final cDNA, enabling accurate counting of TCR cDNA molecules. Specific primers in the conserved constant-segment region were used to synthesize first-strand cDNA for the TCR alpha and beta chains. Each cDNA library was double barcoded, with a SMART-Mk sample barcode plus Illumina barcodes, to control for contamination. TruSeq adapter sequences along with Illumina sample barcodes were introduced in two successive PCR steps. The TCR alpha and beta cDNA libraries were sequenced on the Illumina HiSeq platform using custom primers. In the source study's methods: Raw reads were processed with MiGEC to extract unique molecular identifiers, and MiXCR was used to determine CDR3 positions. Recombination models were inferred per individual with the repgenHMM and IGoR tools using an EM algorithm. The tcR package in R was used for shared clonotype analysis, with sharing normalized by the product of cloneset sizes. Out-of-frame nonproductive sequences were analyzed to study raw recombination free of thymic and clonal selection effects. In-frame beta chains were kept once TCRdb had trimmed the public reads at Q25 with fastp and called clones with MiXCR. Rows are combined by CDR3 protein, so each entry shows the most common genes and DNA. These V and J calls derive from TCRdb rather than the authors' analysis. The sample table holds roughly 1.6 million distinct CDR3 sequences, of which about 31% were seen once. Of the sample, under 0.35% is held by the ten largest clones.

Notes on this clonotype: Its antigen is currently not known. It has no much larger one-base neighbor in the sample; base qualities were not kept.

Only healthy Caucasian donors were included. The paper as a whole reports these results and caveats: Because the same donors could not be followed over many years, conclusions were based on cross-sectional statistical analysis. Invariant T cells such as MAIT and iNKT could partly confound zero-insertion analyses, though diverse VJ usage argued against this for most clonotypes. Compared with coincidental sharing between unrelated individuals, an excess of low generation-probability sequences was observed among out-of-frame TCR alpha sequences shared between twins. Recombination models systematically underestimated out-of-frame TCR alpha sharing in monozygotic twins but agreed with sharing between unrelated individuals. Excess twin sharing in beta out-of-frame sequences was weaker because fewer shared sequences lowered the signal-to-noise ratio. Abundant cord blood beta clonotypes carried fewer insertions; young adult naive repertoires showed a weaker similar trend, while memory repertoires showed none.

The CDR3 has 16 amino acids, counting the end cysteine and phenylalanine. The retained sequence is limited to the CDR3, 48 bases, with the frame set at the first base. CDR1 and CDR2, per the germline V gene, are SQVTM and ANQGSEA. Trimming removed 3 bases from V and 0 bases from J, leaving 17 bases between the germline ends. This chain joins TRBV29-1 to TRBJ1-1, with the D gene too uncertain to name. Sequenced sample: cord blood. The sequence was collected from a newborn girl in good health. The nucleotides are TGCAGCGTTGAGGGAGCGGACTTACGGATGAACACTGAAGCTTTCTTT. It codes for CSVEGADLRMNTEAFF.